These T cell receptor beta chains were read from a single sample in a study of radiotherapy plus CTLA-4 blockade in lung cancer. Generated by immunoSEQ multiplex PCR, the TCRdb table keeps only in-frame clones and is missing some. This sample has roughly 57,000 clones, with roughly 79% found just once. The sequenced sample was peripheral blood, obtained from a patient treated with radiotherapy plus ipilimumab. Source of these receptors: a human donor with non-small cell lung cancer whose response to radiotherapy plus ipilimumab could not be evaluated. Both conserved end residues are part of each CDR3. A D gene is named only where the DNA matches it firmly. Clone size appears in some rows only: once, few, many, or a class for an expanded clone.

j_call d_call v_call clone_size cdr3_nt cdr3_aa
TRBJ1-3 . TRBV4-1 . TGCGCCAGCAGCCAAGATCGTGGAGGGGTCTCTGGAAACACCATATATTTT CASSQDRGGVSGNTIYF
TRBJ1-2 TRBD1 TRBV6-6 . TGTGCCTCAGACAGGGGTTTCGGTGGCTACACCTTC CASDRGFGGYTF
TRBJ1-1 . TRBV21-1 . TGTGCCAGCAGTAGAAAGGGGCCTGAAGCTTTCTTT CASSRKGPEAFF
TRBJ1-1 TRBD1 TRBV7-2 . TGTGCCAGCAGCTTAGGGTCTACAGGGGTGAACACTGAAGCTTTCTTT CASSLGSTGVNTEAFF
TRBJ1-1 . TRBV5-1 . TGCGCCAGCAGCCCGGGGGGCCCTGAAGCTTTCTTT CASSPGGPEAFF
TRBJ2-5 TRBD1 TRBV7-9 . TGTGCCAGCAGCTCGACAGGGGGCCAAGAGACCCAGTACTTC CASSSTGGQETQYF
TRBJ1-6 . TRBV5-1 few TGCGCCAGCAGCTTGGAGGGAGATTCACCCCTCCACTTT CASSLEGDSPLHF
TRBJ2-7 . TRBV6-5 . TGTGCCAGCAGATCTTTCTCGAGCTCCTACGAGCAGTACTTC CASRSFSSSYEQYF
TRBJ2-3 . TRBV2 . TGTGCCAGCGGGGGGGCTAGCACAGATACGCAGTATTTT CASGGASTDTQYF
TRBJ2-1 . TRBV7-6 . TGTGCCAGCAGCTTCGGGGGCTCCTACAATGAGCAGTTCTTC CASSFGGSYNEQFF
TRBJ2-2 TRBD1 TRBV5-6 . TGTGCCAGCAGCCCAGGGGGCCACACCGGGGAGCTGTTTTTT CASSPGGHTGELFF
TRBJ2-1 . TRBV11-2 . TGTGCCAGCAGCTCCGTTCCGCAGACCTACAATGAGCAGTTCTTC CASSSVPQTYNEQFF
TRBJ2-7 . TRBV5-3 . TGTGCCAGAAACCGAGGCTGTAGACTCCCACCGGACTACGAGCAGTACTTC CARNRGCRLPPDYEQYF
TRBJ1-4 TRBD1 TRBV6-1 . TGTGCCAGCAGTGAGGGGACAGCTAATGAAAAACTGTTTTTT CASSEGTANEKLFF
TRBJ1-3 . TRBV6-6 . TGTGCCAGCAGTACCGATCTCCTATCTGGAAACACCATATATTTT CASSTDLLSGNTIYF
TRBJ2-2 . TRBV27 few TGTGCCAGCAGTACTAACTGGTATACCGGGGAGCTGTTTTTT CASSTNWYTGELFF
TRBJ1-2 . TRBV6-5 . TGTGCCAGCAGTCGCCCACAGGAAACGGGCTACACCTTC CASSRPQETGYTF
TRBJ1-2 . TRBV5-6 few TGTGCCAGCAGCTTGGAAGCTGCGCGGTCGCATGGCTACACCTTC CASSLEAARSHGYTF
TRBJ1-1 . TRBV19 . TGTGCCAGTAGTATAGGGGGGGAGGACACTGAAGCTTTCTTT CASSIGGEDTEAFF
TRBJ1-2 . TRBV12-5 . TGTGCTACGGGGACAAGATTGGGCTACACCTTC CATGTRLGYTF
TRBJ1-3 . TRBV4-3 . TGCGCCAGCAGCCTATGGGGGCTAACTGGAAACACCATATATTTT CASSLWGLTGNTIYF
TRBJ2-7 TRBD2 TRBV5-5 . TGTGCCAGCAGCCCTTTACGGACTAGCGGGAGCTACGAGCAGTACTTC CASSPLRTSGSYEQYF
TRBJ2-1 . TRBV6-5 . TGTGCCAGCAGTTACTTGGGGGCGGTTGAGCAGTTCTTC CASSYLGAVEQFF
TRBJ2-3 . TRBV9 once TGTGCCAGCGGAAAACAGGGTGTTAGCACAGATACGCAGTATTTT CASGKQGVSTDTQYF
TRBJ2-7 TRBD1 TRBV10-3 . TGTGCCATCAGGGGACAGGGGACGCTCTACGAGCAGTACTTC CAIRGQGTLYEQYF
TRBJ2-7 TRBD1 TRBV7-8 once TGTGCCAGCAGTAGGGACAGGAGTTCCTACGAGCAGTACTTC CASSRDRSSYEQYF
TRBJ1-2 TRBD1 TRBV9 . TGTGCCAGCAGCGTAGACCCAGGGGGCGCGGGGGGCTACACCTTC CASSVDPGGAGGYTF
TRBJ1-2 . TRBV7-2 . TGTGCCAGCAGCTTACTCAGTAACTATGGCTACACCTTC CASSLLSNYGYTF
TRBJ2-3 . TRBV5-1 . TGCGCCAGCAGCTTGACAGCCACAGATACGCAGTATTTT CASSLTATDTQYF
TRBJ2-7 TRBD2 TRBV7-2 once TGTGCCAGCAGGAGGGGAGGGCCAGGGTCCCCCTACGAGCAGTACTTC CASRRGGPGSPYEQYF
TRBJ1-2 TRBD1 TRBV18 . TGTGCCAGCTCACCTGGACAGGCCCCGGACTATGGCTACACCTTC CASSPGQAPDYGYTF
TRBJ1-5 . TRBV16 . TGTGCCAGCAGCACACAGGAAAGCAATCAGCCCCAGCATTTT CASSTQESNQPQHF
TRBJ2-7 TRBD1 TRBV6-5 medium-sized TGTGCCAGCAGCCGCCGGGACAGGGGAACGGGCGAGCAGTACTTC CASSRRDRGTGEQYF
TRBJ1-1 TRBD1 TRBV4-3 . TGCGCCAGCAGCCCGACAGGGGGCAACACTGAAGCTTTCTTT CASSPTGGNTEAFF
TRBJ1-5 TRBD1 TRBV30 . TGTGCCTGGAGTGGGGACAGGGGGGTTCAGCCCCAGCATTTT CAWSGDRGVQPQHF
TRBJ1-6 TRBD1 TRBV6-5 . TGTGCCAGCAGTCGGACAGGGGAAGAGTCACCCCTCCACTTT CASSRTGEESPLHF
TRBJ2-7 . TRBV12-5 many TGTGCTAGTGGTTCCCTAGCGTTCCGCTCCTACGAGCAGTACTTC CASGSLAFRSYEQYF
TRBJ1-1 TRBD1 TRBV5-6 . TGTGCCAGCAGCTTCACCCGACAGGGGAACCCCCTGAACACTGAAGCTTTCTTT CASSFTRQGNPLNTEAFF
TRBJ1-1 TRBD1 TRBV7-2 . TGTGCCAGCAGGGACAGGGCGAACGTGAACACTGAAGCTTTCTTT CASRDRANVNTEAFF
TRBJ1-2 . TRBV9 . TGTGCCAGCAGCGGATGGTCAGAGTTAACAGGAGGCTACACCTTC CASSGWSELTGGYTF
TRBJ2-1 TRBD1 TRBV15 . TGTGCCACCAGCAGAGTCACAGGGGGCTCCTACAATGAGCAGTTCTTC CATSRVTGGSYNEQFF
TRBJ1-4 TRBD1 TRBV9 . TGTGCCAGCAGCGTAAGGGAGGGGACAGGGATTAATGAAAAACTGTTTTTT CASSVREGTGINEKLFF
TRBJ2-7 TRBD1 TRBV10-1 . TGCGCCAGCAGTGATGGTGGGACAGGGCGCGCCTACGAGCAGTACTTC CASSDGGTGRAYEQYF
TRBJ2-7 TRBD2 TRBV28 . TGTGCCAGCAGTGGGGGGGACCGCCGCTCCTACGAGCAGTACTTC CASSGGDRRSYEQYF
TRBJ2-7 TRBD1 TRBV28 once TGTGCCAGCAGCCGGACAGGGAACTCCTACGAGCAGTACTTC CASSRTGNSYEQYF
TRBJ2-3 TRBD2 TRBV18 . TGTGCCAGCTCACCCTCCGGACTAGCGGGTGGCACAGATACGCAGTATTTT CASSPSGLAGGTDTQYF